This T cell receptor beta chain was documented in a study of T-cell memory formation after mild COVID-19. Study-level information: Among the donors, TCR clusters were largely specific to each donor.

V gave up 5 bases and J gave up 3 bases; unmatched junction bases: 6. Per the germline V gene, CDR1 is SGHAT and CDR2 is FQNNGV. The CDR3 has 15 residues. TCRdb analysed the 5' RACE reads with MiXCR anew, one entry per CDR3 protein. The sample gives roughly 150,000 distinct CDR3 sequences, more than 12% of which show up once; over 12% is in the top ten. This clonotype was detected a few times. V usage is TRBV11-2 and J usage is TRBJ2-3; TRBD1 agrees at 9 bases. The TCR sequence derives from an adult woman who had mild COVID-19 (a few samples of this study predate the infection). Cell type and time point are not known. The specimen sequenced was PBMCs or a T cell subset sorted from them (not recorded which). The CDR3 nucleotides read TGTGCCAGCAGCCTAGGGACAGGGAGGACAGATACGCAGTATTTT. Its translation is CASSLGTGRTDTQYF.